Listed below are T cell receptor beta chains from one sample, sequenced in a study of response to subunit inactivated influenza vaccine. TCRdb itself ran the RT-PCR reads through MiXCR, one entry per CDR3 protein. The profile shows 590,000 or so distinct CDR3 sequences, about 14% of them singletons. The sequencing here drew on PBMCs from blood, taken approximately 15 days before vaccination. The receptors stem from a man aged 50-59 years who received an inactivated influenza vaccine. CDR3s include the opening cysteine and the closing phenylalanine or tryptophan. Fields, in order: clone size, D gene, V gene, J gene, CDR3 DNA, CDR3 protein. D genes are given only for firm matches. Some rows have no size entry. The others give once, few or many, or a class for an expanded clone.

clone size: few; D gene: NA; V gene: TRBV18; J gene: TRBJ2-7; CDR3 DNA: TGTGCCAGCTCACCGGGGATCGACGGGGGGCAATACTTC; CDR3 protein: CASSPGIDGGQYF
clone size: NA; D gene: NA; V gene: TRBV20-1; J gene: TRBJ2-4; CDR3 DNA: TGCAGTGCTAGTTCCGCCGGCAAAAACATTCAGTACTTC; CDR3 protein: CSASSAGKNIQYF
clone size: few; D gene: NA; V gene: TRBV4-3; J gene: TRBJ1-1; CDR3 DNA: TGCGCCAGCAGCCAAGAGAGTTCGGGGGCAGGTACTGAAGCTTTCTTT; CDR3 protein: CASSQESSGAGTEAFF
clone size: NA; D gene: TRBD2; V gene: TRBV27; J gene: TRBJ2-7; CDR3 DNA: TGTGCCAGCAGTACCGGGACTAGCTCGTATGGGCAGTACTTC; CDR3 protein: CASSTGTSSYGQYF
clone size: NA; D gene: TRBD2; V gene: TRBV7-2; J gene: TRBJ2-1; CDR3 DNA: TGTGCCAGCAGGACCGGACTAGCGGGGTACAATGAGCAGTTCTTC; CDR3 protein: CASRTGLAGYNEQFF
clone size: NA; D gene: NA; V gene: TRBV6-1; J gene: TRBJ2-3; CDR3 DNA: TGTGCCAGCAGGGCCCTTTACACAGATACGCAGTATTTT; CDR3 protein: CASRALYTDTQYF
clone size: NA; D gene: NA; V gene: TRBV20-1; J gene: TRBJ2-3; CDR3 DNA: TGCAGTGCTACTGGGGGTCGGGGAGGCTCAGATACGCAGTATTTT; CDR3 protein: CSATGGRGGSDTQYF
clone size: few; D gene: NA; V gene: TRBV3-1; J gene: TRBJ2-5; CDR3 DNA: TGTGCCAGCAGCCAAATACAGACCCAGTACTTC; CDR3 protein: CASSQIQTQYF
clone size: NA; D gene: TRBD1; V gene: TRBV10-3; J gene: TRBJ2-2; CDR3 DNA: TGTGCCATCAGTACCCGGACAGGTTCAAACACCGGGGAGCTGTTTTTT; CDR3 protein: CAISTRTGSNTGELFF
clone size: few; D gene: TRBD2; V gene: TRBV4-2; J gene: TRBJ2-1; CDR3 DNA: TGTGCCAGCAGCCAAGTAGCTAGCGGGGTCGGTGAGCAGTTCTTC; CDR3 protein: CASSQVASGVGEQFF
clone size: many; D gene: NA; V gene: TRBV6-2/TRBV6-3; J gene: TRBJ2-7; CDR3 DNA: TGTGCCAGCAGTTACGACTATCATCCCTACGAGCAGTACTTC; CDR3 protein: CASSYDYHPYEQYF
clone size: NA; D gene: NA; V gene: TRBV4-1; J gene: TRBJ1-1; CDR3 DNA: TGCGCCAGCAGCCAAGGCCTTTACACTGAAGCTTTCTTT; CDR3 protein: CASSQGLYTEAFF
clone size: NA; D gene: NA; V gene: TRBV7-2; J gene: TRBJ2-3; CDR3 DNA: TGTGCCAGCAGCTCGCCTAGAGGAGATACGCAGTATTTT; CDR3 protein: CASSSPRGDTQYF
clone size: NA; D gene: NA; V gene: TRBV20-1; J gene: TRBJ1-5; CDR3 DNA: TGCAGTGCTAGCCGGGGAGGGAGCAATCAGCCCCAGCATTTT; CDR3 protein: CSASRGGSNQPQHF
clone size: NA; D gene: NA; V gene: TRBV12-3/TRBV12-4; J gene: TRBJ1-1; CDR3 DNA: TGTGCCAGCCATGGATCGAACACTGAAGCTTTCTTT; CDR3 protein: CASHGSNTEAFF
clone size: many; D gene: NA; V gene: TRBV5-1; J gene: TRBJ2-5; CDR3 DNA: TGTGCCAGCAGCTTAGCGGTCCAAGAGACCCAGTACTTC; CDR3 protein: CASSLAVQETQYF
clone size: many; D gene: NA; V gene: TRBV12-3/TRBV12-4; J gene: TRBJ1-1; CDR3 DNA: TGTGCCAGCAGTTTGCAGGGGAGGTCAACTTTCTTT; CDR3 protein: CASSLQGRSTFF
clone size: many; D gene: NA; V gene: TRBV4-2; J gene: TRBJ1-2; CDR3 DNA: TGTGCCAGCAGCCAAGATAAGACTAACTATGGCTACACCTTC; CDR3 protein: CASSQDKTNYGYTF
clone size: few; D gene: TRBD2; V gene: TRBV12-3/TRBV12-4; J gene: TRBJ2-3; CDR3 DNA: TGTGCCAGCAGTTCCCGGATGGGCGGGGGGACGGCAGATACGCAGTATTTT; CDR3 protein: CASSSRMGGGTADTQYF
clone size: NA; D gene: NA; V gene: TRBV11-2; J gene: TRBJ2-7; CDR3 DNA: TGTGCCAGCAGCTTAGGAGCCGGGACGGTATCCTACGAGCAGTACTTC; CDR3 protein: CASSLGAGTVSYEQYF
clone size: NA; D gene: TRBD2; V gene: TRBV15; J gene: TRBJ2-2; CDR3 DNA: TGTGCCACCAGCAAGACAGCTAGCGGGGGGTCCGGGGAGCTGTTTTTT; CDR3 protein: CATSKTASGGSGELFF
clone size: NA; D gene: TRBD1; V gene: TRBV18; J gene: TRBJ2-7; CDR3 DNA: TGTGCCAGCTCACCTCTAGACAGGGGAGTCCACGAGCAGTACTTC; CDR3 protein: CASSPLDRGVHEQYF